This TCR beta chain was obtained from a study of blood T cell repertoires in COVID-19. The study drew participants aged about 18 to 95 years from 20 to 30 US areas. Categorization into cohorts depended on clinical history that participants reported. A COVID-19 case had been met by exposed participants during the 2 weeks before study entry. In the study's own analysis: Reference gene primers were amplified, and this amplification served to estimate nucleated cell counts. Data came from immunoSEQ multiplex PCR; TCRdb stores just in-frame clones and leaves some out. D and trimming come from the DNA, and the V and J calls and clone size come from that table. The repertoire holds some 320,000 clones, with around 84% as singletons. Sequenced sample: PBMCs or T cells enriched from blood (not recorded which). The source of this sequence is a woman aged 25 to 39 who had been exposed to COVID-19.

CDR3 in DNA: TGTGCCAGCAGTTCAGCGGGACTAGCGTACACCGGGGAGCTGTTTTTT. This gives the protein CASSSAGLAYTGELFF. The chain has TRBV7-2 and TRBJ2-2, with 10 bases identical to TRBD2. The ends lost 6 bases at V and 3 bases at J; junction bases unmatched: 7. CDR3 length: 16 amino acids. Germline values: CDR1 SGHTA, CDR2 FQGNSA. Full variable domain (remainder filled in from reference TRBV7-2 and TRBJ2-2): GAGVSQSPSNKVTEKGKDVELRCDPISGHTALYWYRQSLGQGLEFLIYFQGNSAPDKSGLPSDRFSAERTGGSVSTLTIQRTQQEDSAVYLCASSSAGLAYTGELFFGEGSRLTVL.